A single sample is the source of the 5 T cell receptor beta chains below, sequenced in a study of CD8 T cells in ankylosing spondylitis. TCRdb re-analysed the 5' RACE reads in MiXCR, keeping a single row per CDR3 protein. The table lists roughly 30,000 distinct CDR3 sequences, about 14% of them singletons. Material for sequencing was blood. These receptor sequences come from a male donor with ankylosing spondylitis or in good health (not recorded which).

The CDR3 sequence: CASSYNSGRQTGELFF. The DNA for the CDR3 is TGTGCCAGCAGTTATAATAGCGGGAGGCAAACCGGGGAGCTGTTTTTT. The chain has TRBV6-2 or TRBV6-3 and TRBJ2-2; 10 bases map to TRBD2. Germline CDR1 MNHEY, CDR2 SVGEGT. V was pared by 3 bases and J by 5 bases, with 6 bases of the junction left unmatched. There are 16 residues in the CDR3.

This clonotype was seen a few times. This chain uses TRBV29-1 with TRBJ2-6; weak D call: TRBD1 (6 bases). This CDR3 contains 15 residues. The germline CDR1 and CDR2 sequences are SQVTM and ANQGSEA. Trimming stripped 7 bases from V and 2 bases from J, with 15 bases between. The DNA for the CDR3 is TGCAGCGCTACCACAGGGACCGCTGGGGCCAACGTCCTGACTTTC. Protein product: CSATTGTAGANVLTF.

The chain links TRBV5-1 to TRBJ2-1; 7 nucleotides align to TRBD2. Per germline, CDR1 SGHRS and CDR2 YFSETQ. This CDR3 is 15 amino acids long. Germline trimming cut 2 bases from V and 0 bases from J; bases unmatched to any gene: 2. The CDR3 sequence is CASSLWGGSYNEQFF. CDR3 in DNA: TGCGCCAGCAGCTTATGGGGGGGCTCCTACAATGAGCAGTTCTTC.

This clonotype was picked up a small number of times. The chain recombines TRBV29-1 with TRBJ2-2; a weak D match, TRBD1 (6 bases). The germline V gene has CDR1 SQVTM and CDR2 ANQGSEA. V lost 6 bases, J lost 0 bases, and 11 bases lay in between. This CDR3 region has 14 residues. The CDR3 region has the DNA TGCAGCGTCTTCGACAGGACGAACACCGGGGAGCTGTTTTTT. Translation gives CSVFDRTNTGELFF.

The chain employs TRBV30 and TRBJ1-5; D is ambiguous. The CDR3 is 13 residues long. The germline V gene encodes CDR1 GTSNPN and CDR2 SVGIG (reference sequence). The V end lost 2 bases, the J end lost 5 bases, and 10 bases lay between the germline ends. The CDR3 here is CAWSKGRDQPQHF. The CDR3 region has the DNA TGTGCCTGGAGTAAAGGTCGGGATCAGCCCCAGCATTTT. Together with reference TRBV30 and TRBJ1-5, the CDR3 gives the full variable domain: SQTIHQWPATLVQPVGSPLSLECTVEGTSNPNLYWYRQAAGRGLQLLFYSVGIGQISSEVPQNLSASRPQDRQFILSSKKLLLSDSGFYLCAWSKGRDQPQHFGDGTRLSIL.